This T cell receptor beta chain was recovered during a study of identical twins (dated by TCRdb to the mid-2010s). Context from the whole study: To test whether fetal clonotypes persist, the study used deep sequencing on TCR alpha and beta repertoires from monozygotic twins, unrelated adults of various ages, and cord blood. To rule out contamination, replicate twin experiments were performed at different times with different library preparation protocols.

The table lists this clonotype with a few counts. Its recognized antigen is unknown. Per-base qualities were not stored, and no clone one base away is much larger. Library prep was done by 5' RACE. TCRdb shows the sequencer as Illumina HiSeq 2000. Template switching added a universal primer binding site, and the final cDNA carried a unique molecular identifier that allowed TCR cDNA molecules to be counted accurately. Specific primers in the conserved constant-segment region were used to synthesize first-strand cDNA for TCR alpha and beta chains. Each cDNA library was double barcoded, with a SMART-Mk sample barcode plus Illumina barcodes, to control for contamination. TruSeq adapter sequences and Illumina sample barcodes were added in two successive PCR steps. Sequencing of the TCR alpha and beta cDNA libraries was done on the Illumina HiSeq platform using custom primers. The original methods were these. Raw reads were processed with MiGEC to extract unique molecular identifiers, and MiXCR was used to determine CDR3 positions. For each individual, recombination models were inferred using an EM algorithm with the repgenHMM and IGoR tools. Shared clonotype analysis was performed with the tcR package in R, normalizing sharing by the product of cloneset sizes. To study raw recombination free of thymic and clonal selection effects, out-of-frame nonproductive sequences were analyzed. TCRdb reran the public reads through fastp at Q25 and MiXCR, keeping productive beta chains. One record per CDR3 amino acid sequence lists the most common genes and DNA. The V and J calls shown here were made by TCRdb, not taken from the authors' results. This sample comprises about 720,000 distinct CDR3 sequences, about 18% of them detected only once. Approximately 14% of the sample lies in the top ten.

All donors were healthy Caucasians. The twin cohort consisted of three pairs of female monozygotic twins, all aged 18 to 29 years. Peripheral blood mononuclear cells were the source from which RNA for the TCR libraries was isolated. Findings and caveats that apply to the study as a whole: Because the same donors could not be followed over many years, the conclusions relied on cross-sectional statistical analysis. Invariant T cells such as MAIT and iNKT could partly confound zero-insertion analyses, though diverse VJ usage argued against this for most clonotypes. Abundant cord blood beta clonotypes had fewer insertions, young adult naive repertoires showed a similar but weaker trend, and memory repertoires showed no such trend. Recombination models systematically underestimated out-of-frame TCR alpha sharing in monozygotic twins but agreed with sharing between unrelated individuals. A weaker excess of twin sharing was found in beta out-of-frame sequences because the signal-to-noise ratio was lowered by fewer shared sequences. Out-of-frame TCR alpha sequences shared between twins showed an excess of low generation-probability sequences compared with coincidental sharing between unrelated individuals.

V is cut by 3 bases and J by 4 bases, and the space between the germline ends is 18 bases. CDR1 and CDR2, per the germline V gene, are MNHNS and SASEGT. Reading from cysteine to phenylalanine, the CDR3 counts 16 amino acids. The sequence is cut down to CDR3 DNA, 48 bases in frame from base 1. This sample also appeared in a second study, on T cells expressing NK-cell markers. As the second publication notes: TCR beta-chain repertoires were profiled in sorted CD3+CD56+NKG2C+, CD3+CD56+NKG2C- and CD3+CD56-NKG2C+ T-cell subsets from fewer than 10 donors. Seven of the eight sequenced donors were HCMV-seropositive and one was HCMV-seronegative. To restrict sorting to alphabetaTCR-expressing T cells, an anti-gammadeltaTCR antibody was added in several experiments. In six donors, the dominant CD3+CD56+NKG2C+ clonotypes were found to rank among the top 10 CD8+ clonotypes and to make up roughly 1.0-7.5% of CD8+ T cells. Those dominant clonotypes were again the most abundant among CD3+CD56-NKG2C+ cells in a handful of donors, at about 25-60.1%. Whether the expanded NKG2C-expressing T cell clones were specific for HCMV antigens was left unclear. Randomly selected healthy volunteers, three men and five women, were used as the eight sequenced donors. HCMV serostatus was determined by detecting HCMV-specific IgG in serum with a commercial ELISA kit. For over five donors, unsorted PBMC were also used to sequence bulk peripheral blood T-cell repertoires. MIGEC was used to demultiplex reads and group the reads by UMI, and MiTCR was used to assemble and quantify clonotypes. To exclude erroneous sequences, any TCR cDNA sequence not supported by at least two reads was discarded. The tcR package was used for downstream repertoire analysis, and clonotypes were matched between fractions using CDR3 nucleotide sequence together with V segment. Antigen specificity was annotated against VDJdb with VDJmatch, allowing one amino acid substitution in CDR3.

Recombination connected TRBV6-1 to TRBJ1-2; a confident D gene designation cannot be given. This receptor was identified in a woman aged 18-29 years in good health. The sequenced sample was PBMCs. The CDR3 protein: CASSERTADVPYGYTF. At the DNA level, the sequence is TGTGCCAGCAGTGAGAGGACCGCGGACGTTCCCTATGGCTACACCTTC.